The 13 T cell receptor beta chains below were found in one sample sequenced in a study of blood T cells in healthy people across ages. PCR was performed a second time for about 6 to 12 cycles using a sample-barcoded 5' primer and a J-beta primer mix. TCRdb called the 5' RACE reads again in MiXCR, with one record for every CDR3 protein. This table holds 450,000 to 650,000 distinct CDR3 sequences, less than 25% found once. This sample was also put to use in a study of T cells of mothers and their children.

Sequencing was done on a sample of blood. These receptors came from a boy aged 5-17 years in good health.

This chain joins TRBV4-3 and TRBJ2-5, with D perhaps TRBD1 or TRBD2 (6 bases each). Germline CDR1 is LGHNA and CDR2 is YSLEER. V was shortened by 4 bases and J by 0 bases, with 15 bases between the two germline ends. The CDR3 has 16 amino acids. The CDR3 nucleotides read TGCGCCAGCAGCCCGCTTCTAGGGGGGCACCAAGAGACCCAGTACTTC. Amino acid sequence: CASSPLLGGHQETQYF.

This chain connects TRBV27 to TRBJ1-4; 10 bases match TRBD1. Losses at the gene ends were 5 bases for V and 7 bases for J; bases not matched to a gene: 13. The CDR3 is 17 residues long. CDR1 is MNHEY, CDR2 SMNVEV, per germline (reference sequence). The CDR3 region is CASSLLSPGQGFEKLFF. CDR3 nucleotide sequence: TGTGCCAGCAGTCTTTTGAGCCCGGGACAGGGGTTTGAAAAACTGTTTTTT.

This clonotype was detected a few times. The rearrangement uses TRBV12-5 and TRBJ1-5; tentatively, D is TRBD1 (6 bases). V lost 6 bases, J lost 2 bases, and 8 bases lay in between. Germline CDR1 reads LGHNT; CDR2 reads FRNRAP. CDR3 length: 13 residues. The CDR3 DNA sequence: TGTGCTAGTGGAGCAGGGGGCAATCAGCCCCAGCATTTT. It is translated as CASGAGGNQPQHF.

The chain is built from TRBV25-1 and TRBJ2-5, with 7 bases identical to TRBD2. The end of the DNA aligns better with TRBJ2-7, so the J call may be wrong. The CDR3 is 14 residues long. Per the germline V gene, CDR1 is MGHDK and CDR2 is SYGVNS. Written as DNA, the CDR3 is TGTGCCAGCAGTGATGAGCGGGGCGGCTACGAGCAGTACTTC. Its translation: CASSDERGGYEQYF.

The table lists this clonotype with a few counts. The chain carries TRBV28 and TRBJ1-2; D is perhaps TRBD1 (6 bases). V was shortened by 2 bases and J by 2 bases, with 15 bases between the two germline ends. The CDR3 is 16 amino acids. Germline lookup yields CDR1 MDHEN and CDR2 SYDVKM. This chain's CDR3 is CASSLAGAEPNYGYTF. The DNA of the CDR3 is TGTGCCAGCAGTTTAGCGGGGGCAGAACCCAACTATGGCTACACCTTC.

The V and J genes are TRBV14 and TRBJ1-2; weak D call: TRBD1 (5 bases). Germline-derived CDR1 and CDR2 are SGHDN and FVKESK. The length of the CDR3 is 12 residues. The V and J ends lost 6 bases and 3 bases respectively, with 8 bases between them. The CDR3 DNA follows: TGTGCCAGCAGACAGGCCGACTATGGCTACACCTTC. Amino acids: CASRQADYGYTF.

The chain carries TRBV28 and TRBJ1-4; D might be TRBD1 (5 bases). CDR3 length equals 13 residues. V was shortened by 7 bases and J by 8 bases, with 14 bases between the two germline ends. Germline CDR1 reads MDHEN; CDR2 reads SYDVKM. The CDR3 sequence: CASNRGGEEKLFF. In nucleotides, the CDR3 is TGTGCCAGCAACCGTGGGGGAGAGGAAAAACTGTTTTTT.

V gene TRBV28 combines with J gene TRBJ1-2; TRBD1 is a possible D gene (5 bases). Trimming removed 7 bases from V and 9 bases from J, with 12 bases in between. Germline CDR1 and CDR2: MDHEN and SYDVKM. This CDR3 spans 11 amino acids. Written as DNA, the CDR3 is TGTGCCAGCAAGGAACAGGCCCGCTACACCTTC. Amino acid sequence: CASKEQARYTF.

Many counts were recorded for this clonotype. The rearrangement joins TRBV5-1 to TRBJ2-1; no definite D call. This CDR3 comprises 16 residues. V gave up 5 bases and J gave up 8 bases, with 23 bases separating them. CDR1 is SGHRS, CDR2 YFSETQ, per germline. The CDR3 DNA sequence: TGCGCCAGCAGACCAATAGGTCTGACCGCTGGGGATGAGCAGTTCTTC. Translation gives CASRPIGLTAGDEQFF.

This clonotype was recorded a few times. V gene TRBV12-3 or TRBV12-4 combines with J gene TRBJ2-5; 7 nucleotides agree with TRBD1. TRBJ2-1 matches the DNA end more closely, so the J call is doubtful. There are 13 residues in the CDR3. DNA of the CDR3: TGTGCCAGCAGTAGGAAACAGGGGAATGAGCAGTTCTTC. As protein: CASSRKQGNEQFF.

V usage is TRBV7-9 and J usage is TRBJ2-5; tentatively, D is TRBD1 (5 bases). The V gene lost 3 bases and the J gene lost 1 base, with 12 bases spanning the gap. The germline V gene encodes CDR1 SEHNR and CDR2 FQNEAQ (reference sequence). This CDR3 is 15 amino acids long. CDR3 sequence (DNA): TGTGCCAGCAGCTTCGTCCCCGACAGCCAAGAGACCCAGTACTTC. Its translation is CASSFVPDSQETQYF.

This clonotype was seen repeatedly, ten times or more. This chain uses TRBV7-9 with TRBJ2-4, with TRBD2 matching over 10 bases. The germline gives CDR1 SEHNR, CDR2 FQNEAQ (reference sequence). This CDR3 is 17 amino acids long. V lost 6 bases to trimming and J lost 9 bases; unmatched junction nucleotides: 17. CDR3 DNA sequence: TGTGCCAGCAGTCAAGCGGTAGCGGGGGGCCCCATCCTCATTCAGTACTTC. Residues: CASSQAVAGGPILIQYF.

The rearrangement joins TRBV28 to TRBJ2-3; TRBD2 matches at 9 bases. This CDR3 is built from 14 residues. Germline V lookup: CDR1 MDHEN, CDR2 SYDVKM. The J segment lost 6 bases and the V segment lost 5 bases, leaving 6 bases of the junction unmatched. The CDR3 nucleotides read TGTGCCAGCAGTGGGCGGGAGGGCAGCGATACGCAGTATTTT. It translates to CASSGREGSDTQYF.